The next 19 T cell receptor beta chains were all read from a single sample in a study of tumor and adjacent non-tumor tissue in lung cancer. RNA was extracted from bulk tissue without any cell sorting. The library came from three nested PCR rounds adapted from ARM-PCR protocols. TCRdb reprocessed the multiplex PCR reads with MiXCR, giving one entry per CDR3 protein. The repertoire consists of 100,000 to 150,000 distinct CDR3 sequences, with 55% to 75% occurring once and the leading ten covering about 13%. The specimen was lung tumor tissue. The receptor set was obtained from a man in his thirties or forties with non-small cell lung cancer.

In this sample, this clonotype turned up many times. The J gene is TRBJ2-3, the V gene TRBV29-1; D is undetermined. Trimming left V 6 bases short and J 3 bases short, with 10 bases between. Germline CDR1 SQVTM, CDR2 ANQGSEA. This CDR3 comprises 12 residues. CDR3 coding DNA: TGCAGCGTGAACGGAGCGACAGATACGCAGTATTTT. This gives the protein CSVNGATDTQYF.

The chain is built from TRBV7-9 and TRBJ1-1; D call uncertain. Trimming pared 4 bases from V and 0 bases from J, leaving 9 bases between. Germline CDR1 SEHNR, CDR2 FQNEAQ (reference sequence). CDR3 size: 14 residues. The CDR3 loop is CASSSEGVNTEAFF. The CDR3 DNA reads TGTGCCAGCAGCTCAGAGGGCGTGAACACTGAAGCTTTCTTT. Combining the CDR3 with reference TRBV7-9 and TRBJ1-1 gives the whole variable domain DTGVSQNPRHKITKRGQNVTFRCDPISEHNRLYWYRQTLGQGPEFLTYFQNEAQLEKSRLLSDRFSAERPKGSFSTLEIQRTEQGDSAMYLCASSSEGVNTEAFFGQGTRLTVV.

This clonotype was seen repeatedly, ten times or more. The chain's CDR3 is CSAPLTPDTEAFF. CDR3 nucleotide sequence: TGCAGTGCTCCTCTTACACCCGACACTGAAGCTTTCTTT. The chain is built from TRBV20-1 and TRBJ1-1; D gene ambiguous. The V gene's germline CDR1 is DFQATT and CDR2 SNEGSKA (reference sequence). The CDR3 contains 13 residues. V lost 5 bases, J lost 3 bases, and 13 bases lay in between.

This clonotype was seen many times. The chain recombines TRBV12-3 or TRBV12-4 with TRBJ1-5; tentatively, D is TRBD1 (5 bases). This CDR3 comprises 14 residues. V gave up 6 bases and J gave up 9 bases, with 18 bases separating them. CDR3 loop: CASSQWGDRGPQHF. Here the CDR3 DNA reads TGTGCCAGCAGCCAGTGGGGGGACCGAGGGCCCCAGCATTTT.

Regarding this clonotype: At one boundary the junction diverges from the germline segment, which might be a read error. The V call is TRBV6-5, the J call TRBJ2-1; tentatively, D is TRBD2 (5 bases). Germline assignment: CDR1 MNHEY and CDR2 SVGAGI. The CDR3 length is 14 residues. The DNA of the CDR3 is TGTGTCAGCAGTTACTCGCCACTAGTCAATGAGCGGTTCTTC. It encodes CVSSYSPLVNERFF.

A remark on this clonotype: A much bigger clone sits one base away, suggesting this may be a read error. The chain has TRBV20-1 and TRBJ2-7; 14 bases are shared with TRBD2. The CDR3 has 15 amino acids. V lost 6 bases, J lost 0 bases, and 4 bases stayed unmatched. Germline CDR1 DFQATT, CDR2 SNEGSKA (reference sequence). The CDR3 DNA is TGCAGTGCGGGGGGGACTAGCGGGAGCTCCTACGAGCAGTACTTC. Its translation: CSAGGTSGSSYEQYF.

Details on this clonotype: A read error may explain this, as a much larger clone is one base away. V and J are TRBV20-1 and TRBJ2-1; perhaps TRBD2 as D (6 bases). The CDR3 totals 15 residues. Trimming cost V 4 bases and J 4 bases, with 17 bases left between them. Germline CDR1 reads DFQATT; CDR2 reads SNEGSKA (reference sequence). The CDR3 DNA reads as TGCAGTGCTATTACTGGCGGGACCCTATACAATGAGCAGTTCTTC. Amino acid sequence: CSAITGGTLYNEQFF.

Turning to this clonotype: Its ends do not fully match the called genes, so a read error is possible. The chain recombines TRBV4-3 with TRBJ1-2; the D is unclear. The CDR3 runs 15 residues. The germline V gene has CDR1 LGHNA and CDR2 YSLEER. The chain's CDR3 is CTSSHDPARIYGYTF. The CDR3 region has the DNA TGCACCAGCAGCCACGACCCGGCGCGGATCTATGGCTACACCTTC.

Of note for this clonotype: The germline gene is not matched at one end of the junction; a read error may be the cause. V and J are TRBV14 and TRBJ2-3, with 7 bases lining up with TRBD1. The CDR3 has 17 residues. In germline, CDR1 is SGHDN, CDR2 FVKESK. This CDR3 is CASSRNPGQTNTDTQYF. As DNA, the CDR3 is TGTGCCAGTAGCCGAAATCCGGGACAGACTAACACAGATACGCAGTATTTT.

The chain recombines TRBV24-1 with TRBJ2-3; D is uncertain. The germline CDR1 and CDR2 sequences are KGHDR and SFDVKD. This CDR3 spans 16 amino acids. CDR3 sequence: CASSERATNAIDTQYF. Here the CDR3 DNA reads TGTGCATCCAGTGAAAGAGCGACCAATGCCATAGATACGCAGTATTTT.

A note on this clonotype: This may come from a read error, since a much larger clone is one base off. The rearrangement joins TRBV12-3 or TRBV12-4 to TRBJ2-1, with a tentative D call TRBD2 (5 bases). The CDR3 spans 12 residues. Trimming cost V 3 bases and J 10 bases, with 10 bases left between them. This chain's CDR3 is CASSFGVREQFF. DNA of the CDR3: TGTGCCAGCAGTTTCGGGGTAAGGGAGCAGTTCTTC.

There are a few counts of this clonotype. This sequence joins TRBV20-1 and TRBJ2-7, with D perhaps TRBD1 (5 bases). Germline V CDR1 and CDR2: DFQATT, SNEGSKA (reference sequence). Trimming left V 6 bases short and J 6 bases short, with 15 bases between. CDR3 length equals 12 residues. The CDR3 sequence: CSASPSRGEQYF. CDR3 DNA: TGCAGTGCCAGCCCCTCAAGGGGCGAGCAGTACTTC.

This sequence joins TRBV11-2 and TRBJ2-7, with TRBD2 matching over 10 bases. The CDR3 sequence is 13 residues long. The V and J ends lost 10 bases and 10 bases, in that order; junction bases with no gene match: 13. The germline V gene encodes CDR1 SGHAT and CDR2 FQNNGV. The CDR3 protein is CANTVLAGANQYF. Written as DNA, the CDR3 is TGTGCCAACACCGTGCTAGCGGGAGCCAATCAGTACTTC.

CDR3 nucleotides: TGTCACAGCAGCTTAATATCGGGACAGGGTTACGAGCAGTACTTC. Residues: CHSSLISGQGYEQYF. The gene calls are TRBV11-3 and TRBJ2-7; 9 nucleotides align to TRBD1. This CDR3 spans 15 amino acids. CDR1 is SGHNT and CDR2 is YENEEA in the germline V gene.

This clonotype has only one observation. One junction end does not reproduce the germline sequence, and a read error may be involved. Here the CDR3 DNA reads TGTGCTAGCAGCAAGTGGACAGGGGAGAACACTGAAGCTTTCTTT. This gives the protein CASSKWTGENTEAFF. V and J are TRBV7-6 and TRBJ1-1; 9 positions agree with TRBD1. The CDR3 is 15 amino acids. Germline CDR1 and CDR2: SGHVS and FNYEAQ.

Notes on this clonotype: Mismatch with germline at one junction end may stem from a read error. The rearrangement joins TRBV10-1 to TRBJ1-1; 9 nucleotides align to TRBD1. Germline V lookup: CDR1 WNHNN, CDR2 SYGVQD (reference sequence). This CDR3 is 9 amino acids long. The CDR3 sequence is CFSRTGAVF. The CDR3 DNA follows: TGCTTCAGCAGGACAGGGGCTGTCTTT.

The rearrangement joins TRBV20-1 to TRBJ1-3, with D hard to call. Germline values: CDR1 DFQATT, CDR2 SNEGSKA (reference sequence). This CDR3 spans 14 amino acids. The chain's CDR3 is CGTSPGPSGNTIYF. The DNA of the CDR3 is TGCGGTACTAGTCCAGGACCCTCTGGAAACACCATATATTTT.

This clonotype has ten or more counts. J is TRBJ1-6 and V is TRBV20-1; maybe TRBD1 (6 bases). The CDR3 has 15 amino acids. CDR1 DFQATT and CDR2 SNEGSKA come from the germline V gene (reference sequence). The germline V and J ends were trimmed by 4 bases and 2 bases, with 12 bases remaining between them. CDR3 coding DNA: TGCAGTGCTACGCCTGGGACACCCTATAATTCACCCCTCCACTTT. Protein: CSATPGTPYNSPLHF.

The chain uses TRBV11-2 and TRBJ2-1; 7 bases are a match to TRBD2. Per the germline V gene, CDR1 is SGHAT and CDR2 is FQNNGV. With V trimmed by 6 bases and J by 6 bases, 14 bases remained unmatched. This CDR3 is built from 16 residues. CDR3 loop: CASSLEAGIPSNEQFF. As DNA, the CDR3 is TGTGCCAGCAGTCTTGAAGCGGGAATCCCCTCCAATGAGCAGTTCTTC.